Sequencing of this TCR beta chain was carried out in a study of cytomegalovirus exposure and HLA in healthy donors. The CDR3 extends over 14 amino acids. From germline, CDR1 is SNHLY and CDR2 FYNNEI. Unmatched junction bases numbered 8, after V lost 6 bases and J lost 9 bases. 13 Jbeta primers and 60 Vbeta primers were used for the PCR. Some clones are missing from TCRdb's copy, which holds only in-frame ones; the method was immunoSEQ multiplex PCR. The sample has roughly 100,000 clones, approximately 69% seen once. The origin of this receptor is a man younger than 45 in good health and CMV-seronegative. The chain joins TRBV2 to TRBJ2-1; TRBD2 matches at 10 bases. The specimen was PBMCs. The chain's CDR3 is CASSLAGVSVEQFF. CDR3 bases: TGTGCCAGCAGCCTAGCGGGAGTATCTGTTGAGCAGTTCTTC.